This TCR beta chain is from a study of Graves' ophthalmopathy and Graves' hyperthyroidism. Study-level background: The study drew peripheral blood at initial diagnosis, before any treatment.

Pregnant or lactating patients and those with other autoimmune diseases or uncontrolled infections were excluded. The sequenced template was RNA, covering the TCR beta CDR3 region. Second-round multiplex PCR came after a first-round RT-PCR that employed HTBI primers. MiXCR, applied by TCRdb to the multiplex PCR reads, yields one record per CDR3 protein. The sample carries roughly 500,000 distinct CDR3 sequences, about 15% recorded once. This clonotype was sampled from a woman younger than 45 with Graves' ophthalmopathy. The sample taken for sequencing was blood.

The CDR3 is CSARVAGGPRETQYF. The CDR3 DNA is TGCAGTGCTAGGGTAGCGGGGGGGCCTAGAGAGACCCAGTACTTC. The chain uses TRBV20-1 and TRBJ2-5, with 11 bases matching TRBD2. The V gene's germline CDR1 is DFQATT and CDR2 SNEGSKA (reference sequence). After removal of 3 bases from V and 4 bases from J, the junction contained 7 bases not matched to a gene. The CDR3 length is 15 residues.